This T cell receptor (beta chain) was observed in a study of T cell responses to AZD1222 COVID-19 vaccine. General study findings and limits: Baseline seropositivity characterized only a handful of AZD1222 recipients. Two AZD1222 administrations were followed by greater Spike-specific TCR breadth and depth.

Only in-frame clones appear in the TCRdb table, and some are missing; sequencing was by immunoSEQ multiplex PCR. The sample records 100,000 to 150,000 clones, 86% being singletons. From germline, CDR1 is SNHLY and CDR2 FYNNEI. The CDR3 contains 18 residues. V gave up 5 bases and J gave up 1 base; unmatched junction bases: 10. In the case of this clone: What it binds is unknown.

The chain employs TRBV2 and TRBJ2-6, with 8 bases fitting TRBD2. The material was peripheral blood, obtained on day 0 of AZD1222 vaccination. This clonotype originated in an adult in good health. The DNA for the CDR3 is TGTGCCAGCAGTCGGGAGGGGGGCCCCCCTTCTGGGGCCAACGTCCTGACTTTC. Translation gives CASSREGGPPSGANVLTF.